This TCR beta chain appears in the sequencing data of a study of T-cell reconstitution after alpha-beta-depleted transplantation in children. The V gene's germline CDR1 is SGHTA and CDR2 FQGTGA. The CDR3 runs to 17 residues. J gave up 8 bases and V 5 bases, and 18 bases lay outside the gene matches. TCRbeta library construction was performed incorporating unique molecular identifiers. TCRdb itself ran the PCR reads through MiXCR, one entry per CDR3 protein. This sample carries about 980,000 distinct CDR3 sequences, roughly 29% of them seen once, and the ten largest clones take over 25%. The receptor comes from a boy younger than two who had a stem cell transplant for SCID, so the T cells may come from the graft donor. The gene calls are TRBV7-3 and TRBJ2-3; 8 nucleotides agree with TRBD2. The material was PBMCs, mostly from graft donor cells, obtained 360 days after TCRalphabeta/CD19-depleted stem cell transplant. In nucleotides, the CDR3 is TGTGCCAGCAGCCCAATAGACGCCGGGGGGGCAAAGGGTACGCAGTATTTT. Translation gives CASSPIDAGGAKGTQYF.